These T cell receptor beta chains were read from a single sample in a study of T cell repertoires in cytomegalovirus infection. Their recognized antigens are unknown. TCRdb reanalysed the reads using MiXCR and keeps one entry per CDR3 protein. The sample includes approximately 990,000 distinct CDR3 sequences, more than 25% of them seen just once. Sample: cultured CD8+ T cells from PBMCs, taken from culture after CMV antigen stimulation. The receptor set was obtained from a human donor in good health (CMV status not recorded). Some clones in this sample may be carry-over from other donors' samples. CDR3s leave out the opening cysteine and the closing phenylalanine or tryptophan. The size entry is marked missing in some rows and otherwise reads once, few, many or a size class.

V gene	CDR3 length	clone size	CDR3 protein
TRBV9	17	-	ASGVATGRASSGANVLT
TRBV12-3/TRBV12-4	13	few	ASSPIRAVVTEAF
TRBV27	11	-	ASSLRTNSPLH
TRBV6-2/TRBV6-3	12	-	ASSWDTDTGELF
TRBV10-3	13	-	AISESTTQNQPQH
TRBV6-1	11	-	ASSLGQGSTQY
TRBV7-9	11	-	ASSLGPGRLAF
TRBV4-1	13	-	ASSVASLFTDTQY
TRBV6-6	15	-	ASSYSGASGGKETQY
TRBV19	14	-	ASSYRDREPKETQY
TRBV7-2	14	many	ASSPWGWRTNEKLF
TRBV27	12	-	ASSPTGGKETQY
TRBV7-9	15	-	ASSLEYQGEVTGELF
TRBV28	15	few	ASIALRPYSGANVLT
TRBV10-3	10	few	ATLAGGYEQY
TRBV9	14	-	ASSRRAGAYTDTQY
TRBV7-2	14	once	ASSLRTGGFGTEAF
TRBV2	11	-	ASRSEGEDGYT
TRBV20-1	11	-	SASSGSRHEQY
TRBV28	13	few	ASSLRQPNTGELF
TRBV10-2	11	-	ASSETRGDGYT
TRBV27	11	-	ASSFQGTGELF
TRBV27	13	-	AIGQGAVSYNEQF
TRBV27	13	-	ASSPGTGAHNEQF
TRBV27	10	-	ATGSTQETQY
TRBV6-8	13	-	ASSYSQASNQPQH
TRBV12-3/TRBV12-4	11	-	ASRQRVNTEAF
TRBV27	14	many	ASKLQSGGSTDTQY
TRBV27	12	-	ASSLQGLGQPQH
TRBV7-2	13	many	ASSDGLAGYNEQF
TRBV27	15	-	ASRVLLGQTPNYGYT
TRBV4-3	16	few	ASSQDFASGGYTDTQY
TRBV6-5	14	many	ASSPGASYSNQPQH
TRBV7-6	12	many	ASTSWDTQETQY
TRBV6-1	12	few	ASSPARGKNEQF
TRBV7-4	11	-	ASTDTSNQPQH
TRBV14	16	few	ASSQVVDFLSGANVLT
TRBV12-3/TRBV12-4	16	-	ASSPVVLGLANTGELF
TRBV7-8	12	few	ASTAYQGNSPLH
TRBV7-8	9	many	ASQNTGELF
TRBV12-5	12	-	ARAQDTVPYEQY
TRBV19	15	few	AIGGLAGGPGTGELF
TRBV7-2	11	many	ASSLDGYREAF
TRBV13	14	few	ASSSPGLEKPYEQY
TRBV7-8	16	many	ASSLTREWGGPTGELF
TRBV7-2	12	many	ASSAPDRQETQY